This entry is about one TCR beta chain. The CDR3 contains 15 residues. Losses at the gene ends were 6 bases for V and 1 base for J; bases not matched to a gene: 6. Germline CDR1 and CDR2: WSHSY and SAAADI. Treatment of the sample: randomized to nivolumab then ipilimumab (arm A) or the reverse (arm B). No patient had prior DNA-damaging chemotherapy. This entry is derived from a study of sequential checkpoint blockade in melanoma. The overall study: Randomization was 1:1 between first-line nivolumab→ipilimumab and ipilimumab→nivolumab.

The table came from immunoSEQ multiplex PCR; TCRdb's copy has only in-frame clones and leaves some out. This sample has fewer than 20,000 clones; around 70% occur once, and the top ten carry about 4.9%. The chain links TRBV10-2 to TRBJ2-3; 8 bases are shared with TRBD2. This sequence originates from a human donor with melanoma. Source: tumor tissue (inferred from file names), taken from a patient given nivolumab and ipilimumab in sequence. CDR3 sequence (DNA): TGCGCCAGCAGGCCCCCAGCGGGGGGCACAGATACGCAGTATTTT. Translation gives CASRPPAGGTDTQYF.